The present T cell receptor beta chain was sequenced within a study of OX40 agonist ivuxolimab in advanced cancers. Study-level background: Ivuxolimab, which targeted the costimulatory receptor OX40 (CD134), was an agonistic, fully human IgG2 monoclonal antibody. Peripheral TCRbeta sequencing aimed to test whether ivuxolimab altered TCR sequence diversity and caused clonal T-cell expansion. In the dose-escalation cohort, 70% to 85% of patients were male, and the mean age was around 60 years, with a range of roughly 20 to 85. The paper reports the monotherapy dose-escalation portion (N of about 54 patients) of the phase I ivuxolimab trial. Prior anti-PD-1, anti-PD-L1 or anti-CTLA-4 therapy was permitted, and checkpoint inhibitors had been received by around 39% of dose-escalation patients. Of the roughly 51 patients in dose escalation, some 20 had hepatocellular carcinoma, roughly 15 had melanoma, 9 had renal cell carcinoma and 9 had head and neck cancer. Intravenous ivuxolimab was administered to patients every 2 weeks at six dose levels: 0.01, 0.1, 0.3, 1.5, 3 and 10 mg/kg. Partial responses occurred in three dose-escalation patients, of whom one had hepatocellular carcinoma and two had cutaneous melanoma.

The trial excluded patients who had a history of autoimmune disease or were on systemic immunosuppression. In every dose cohort, peripheral blood was drawn for TCR sequencing at baseline, cycle 4 day 1, and cycle 7 day 1. Samples came from an open-label, multicenter, first-in-human phase I dose-escalation trial of ivuxolimab. Adults with locally advanced or metastatic melanoma, renal cell carcinoma, hepatocellular carcinoma or head and neck squamous cell carcinoma were enrolled in the trial. Before TCR sequencing, CD4+ and CD8+ T cells were separately sorted from peripheral blood. Study-wide findings and limitations: In partial responders in the 0.1-3.0 mg/kg groups, normalized peripheral clonal expansion was found to be among the lowest, especially among CD8+ T cells. Which antigens the clonally expanded peripheral T cells were specific for was not determined. At doses from 0.1 to 3.0 mg/kg, clonal expansion was seen in both CD4+ and CD8+ blood T cells between baseline and week 6. Low levels of normalized T-cell clonal expansion were also shown by some nonresponding patients. After ivuxolimab, CD8+ T cells had more expanded clones than CD4+ T cells on average.

About this clone: Its binding antigen is unknown. The junction and the germline gene differ at one end; a read error may be behind it.

The CDR3 goes from the cysteine to the phenylalanine over 17 residues. Of all the DNA, just the CDR3 is kept, 51 bases in frame from base 1. CDR1 and CDR2 are drawn from the germline V gene: SGHRS, YFSETQ. Genomic DNA was extracted from sorted cells for sequencing of the TCRbeta CDR3 region. The immunoSEQ Assay was used to sequence the TCRbeta CDR3 regions. TCRdb holds this immuneACCESS table with in-frame rearrangements only. Some clones are missing; in checked studies, unresolved V genes explain under half, and the rest has no known cause. Here the sample has roughly 43,000 clones; 82% occur a single time. The ten top clones hold about 1.8% of the sample.

This sequence uses TRBV5-1 and TRBJ1-3; no D gene can be assigned with confidence. The sequenced sample was CD4+ or CD8+ T cells sorted from blood, obtained in a trial of the OX40 agonist ivuxolimab. This TCR was sampled from an adult with an advanced solid tumor such as melanoma, head and neck, liver or kidney cancer. The CDR3 is CASSLGNGPSSGNTIHF. At the DNA level, the sequence is TGCGCCAGCAGCTTGGGAAACGGACCGAGCTCTGGAAACACCATACATTTT.